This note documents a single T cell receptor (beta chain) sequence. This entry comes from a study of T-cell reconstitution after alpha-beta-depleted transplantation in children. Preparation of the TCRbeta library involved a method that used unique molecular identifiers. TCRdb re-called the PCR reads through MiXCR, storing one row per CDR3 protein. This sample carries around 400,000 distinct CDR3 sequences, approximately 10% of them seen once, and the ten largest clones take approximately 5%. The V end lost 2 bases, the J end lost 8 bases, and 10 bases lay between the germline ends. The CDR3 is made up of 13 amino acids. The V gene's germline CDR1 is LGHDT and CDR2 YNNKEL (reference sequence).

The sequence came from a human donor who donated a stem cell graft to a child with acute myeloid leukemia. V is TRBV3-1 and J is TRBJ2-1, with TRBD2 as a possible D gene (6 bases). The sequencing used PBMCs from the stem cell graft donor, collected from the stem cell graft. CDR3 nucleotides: TGTGCCAGCAGCCAAAACGGAGGGGATGAGCAGTTCTTC. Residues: CASSQNGGDEQFF.